The TCR beta chain described here comes from a study of PD-1 blockade in classical Hodgkin lymphoma. Study in general: Patients in the cohort were put on intravenous nivolumab, 3 mg/kg every 2 weeks.

Comment on this clone: No antigen is known for it.

Study findings and constraints: Healthy donors reportedly exceeded newly diagnosed patients in baseline TCR diversity. CD4+ TCR diversity, unlike CD8+, climbed significantly by C4D1.

Some clones are missing from TCRdb's copy, which holds only in-frame ones; the method was immunoSEQ multiplex PCR. The repertoire holds just over 25,000 clones, with around 86% as singletons. Every patient had relapsed following autologous stem cell transplantation, and cohorts differed in brentuximab vedotin exposure. Classification of best responses gave complete response, partial response or progressive disease. The CDR3 contains 14 residues. The ends were cut back, 3 bases at V and 3 bases at J, with 12 bases in the middle. CDR1 is SGHVS, CDR2 FQNEAQ, per germline. The chain links TRBV7-8 to TRBJ2-7; D is possibly TRBD1 or TRBD2 (5 bases each). Sample: peripheral blood mononuclear cells (PBMCs), taken at baseline. The receptor comes from a human donor with classical Hodgkin lymphoma. The CDR3 coding sequence is TGTGCCAGCAGCTTGACCCAGGGAGACTACGAGCAGTACTTC. The encoded protein is CASSLTQGDYEQYF.